In this sample, the clone carrying this TCR beta chain is large. Antigen: not known. Germline CDR1 and CDR2: MDHEN and SYDVKM. The CDR3 consists of 19 residues. Trimming cost V 5 bases and J 0 bases; bases outside gene matches: 15. During the collection period, no donor immune events like infections were recorded. The method was immunoSEQ multiplex PCR; TCRdb's version includes in-frame clones alone and lacks a portion of them. Found here are about 81,000 clones, about four fifths of them singletons; the top ten hold about 19%. This record comes from a study of identifying expanded T cells in peripheral blood. General study points: Over approximately two and four weeks, about 15 and 19 clones changed, versus around 1.3 between replicates. Clone count variance between roughly 2-week samples rose with total template count.

Sequencing was carried out using blood. The source of this sequence is a person aged 18 to 75 in good health. The chain recombines TRBV28 with TRBJ2-1, with TRBD1 matching 8 bases. CDR3 sequence reads: CASSIPDRADLLSYNEQFF. For the CDR3, the DNA is TGTGCCAGCAGTATCCCGGACAGGGCCGACCTTCTCTCCTACAATGAGCAGTTCTTC. The entire variable domain, with the rest obtained from reference TRBV28 and TRBJ2-1, is as follows: DVKVTQSSRYLVKRTGEKVFLECVQDMDHENMFWYRQDPGLGLRLIYFSYDVKMKEKGDIPEGYSVSREKKERFSLILESASTNQTSMYLCASSIPDRADLLSYNEQFFGPGTRLTVL.